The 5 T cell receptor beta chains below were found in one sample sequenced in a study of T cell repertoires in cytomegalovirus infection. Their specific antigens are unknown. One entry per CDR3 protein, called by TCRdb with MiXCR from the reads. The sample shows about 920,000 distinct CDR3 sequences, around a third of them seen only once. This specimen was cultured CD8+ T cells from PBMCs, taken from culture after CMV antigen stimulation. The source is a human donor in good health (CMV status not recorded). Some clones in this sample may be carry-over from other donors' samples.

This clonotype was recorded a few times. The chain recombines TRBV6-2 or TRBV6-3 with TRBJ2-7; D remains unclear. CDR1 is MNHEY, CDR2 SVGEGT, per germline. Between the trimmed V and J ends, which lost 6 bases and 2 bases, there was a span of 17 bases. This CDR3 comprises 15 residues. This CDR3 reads CASRYKASGPYEQYV. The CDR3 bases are TGTGCCAGCAGATATAAAGCTTCAGGACCCTACGAGCAGTACGTC.

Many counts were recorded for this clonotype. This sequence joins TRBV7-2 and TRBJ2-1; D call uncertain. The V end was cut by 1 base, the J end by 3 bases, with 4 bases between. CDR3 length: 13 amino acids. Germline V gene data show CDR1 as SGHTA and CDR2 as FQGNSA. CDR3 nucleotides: TGTGCCAGCAGCTTAGACAACTACAATGAGCAGTTCTTC. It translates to CASSLDNYNEQFF.

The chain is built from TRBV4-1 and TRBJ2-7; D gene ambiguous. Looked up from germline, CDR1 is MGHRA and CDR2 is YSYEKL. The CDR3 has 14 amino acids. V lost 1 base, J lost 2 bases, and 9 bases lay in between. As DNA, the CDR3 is TGCGCCAGCAGCCAAGTTGTAACAGCCTACGAGCAGTACTTC. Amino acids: CASSQVVTAYEQYF.

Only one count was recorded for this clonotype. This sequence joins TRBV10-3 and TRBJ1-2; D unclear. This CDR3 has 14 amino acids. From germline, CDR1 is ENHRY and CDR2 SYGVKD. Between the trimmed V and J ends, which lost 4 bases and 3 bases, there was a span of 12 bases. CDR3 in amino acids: CAISAPPGDYGYTF. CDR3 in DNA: TGTGCCATCAGTGCCCCCCCAGGAGACTATGGCTACACCTTC.

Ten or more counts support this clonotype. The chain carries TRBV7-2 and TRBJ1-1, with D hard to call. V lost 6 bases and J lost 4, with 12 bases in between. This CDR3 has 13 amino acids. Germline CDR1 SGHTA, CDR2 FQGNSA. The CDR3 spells CASSSGGFTEAFF. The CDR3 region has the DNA TGTGCCAGCAGTAGCGGAGGCTTCACTGAAGCTTTCTTT.